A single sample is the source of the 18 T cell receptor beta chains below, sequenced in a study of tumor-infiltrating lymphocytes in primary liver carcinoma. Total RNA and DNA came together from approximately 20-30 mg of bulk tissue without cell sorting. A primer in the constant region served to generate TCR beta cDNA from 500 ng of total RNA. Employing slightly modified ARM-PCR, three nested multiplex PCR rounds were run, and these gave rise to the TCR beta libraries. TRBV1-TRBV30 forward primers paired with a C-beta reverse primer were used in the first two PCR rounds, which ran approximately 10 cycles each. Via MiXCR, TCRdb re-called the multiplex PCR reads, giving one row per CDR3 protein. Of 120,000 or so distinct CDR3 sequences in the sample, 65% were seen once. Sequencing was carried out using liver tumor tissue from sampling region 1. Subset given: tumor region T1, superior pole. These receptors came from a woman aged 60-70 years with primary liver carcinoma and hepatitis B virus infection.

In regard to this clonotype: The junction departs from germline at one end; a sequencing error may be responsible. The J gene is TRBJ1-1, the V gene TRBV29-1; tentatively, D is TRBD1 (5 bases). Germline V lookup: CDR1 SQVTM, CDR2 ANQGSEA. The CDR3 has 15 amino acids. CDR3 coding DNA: TGCAGCGTTGGCGTGTTCGGCAGGGCCATTTCTGAAGTTTTCTTT. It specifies CSVGVFGRAISEVFF. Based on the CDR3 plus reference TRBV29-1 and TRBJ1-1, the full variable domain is SAVISQKPSRDICQRGTSLTIQCQVDSQVTMMFWYRQQPGQSLTLIATANQGSEATYESGFVIDKFPISRPNLTFSTLTVSNMSPEDSSIYLCSVGVFGRAISEVFFGQGTRLTVV.

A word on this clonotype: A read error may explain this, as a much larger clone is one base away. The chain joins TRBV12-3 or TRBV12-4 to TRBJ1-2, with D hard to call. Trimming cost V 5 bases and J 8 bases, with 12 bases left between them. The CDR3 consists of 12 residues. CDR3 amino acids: CASSQQTQGYTF. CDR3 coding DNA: TGTGCCAGCAGTCAACAGACACAAGGCTACACCTTC.

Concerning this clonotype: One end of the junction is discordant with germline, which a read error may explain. CDR3 sequence: CASSLGREIDTQYF. In DNA form, the CDR3 reads TGTGCCAGCAGTTTAGGCAGGGAGATCGATACACAGTATTTT. The gene calls are TRBV11-2 and TRBJ2-3; perhaps D is TRBD1 or TRBD2 (5 bases each). CDR1 and CDR2 from the germline V gene are SGHAT and FQNNGV. The CDR3 has 14 amino acids.

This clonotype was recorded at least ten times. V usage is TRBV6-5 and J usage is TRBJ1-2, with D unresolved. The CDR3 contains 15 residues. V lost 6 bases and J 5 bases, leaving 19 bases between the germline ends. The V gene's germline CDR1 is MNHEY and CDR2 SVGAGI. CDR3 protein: CASSQMYPPGYGYTF. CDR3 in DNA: TGTGCCAGCAGCCAGATGTATCCCCCTGGGTATGGCTACACCTTC.

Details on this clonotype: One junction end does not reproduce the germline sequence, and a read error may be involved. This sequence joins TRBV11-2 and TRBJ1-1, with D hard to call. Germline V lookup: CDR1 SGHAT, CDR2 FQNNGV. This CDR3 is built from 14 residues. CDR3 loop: CASNPPHLNTEAFF. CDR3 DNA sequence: TGCGCCAGCAACCCACCCCACTTGAACACTGAAGCTTTCTTT. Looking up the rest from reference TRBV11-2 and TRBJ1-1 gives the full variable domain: EAGVAQSPRYKIIEKRQSVAFWCNPISGHATLYWYQQILGQGPKLLIQFQNNGVVDDSQLPKDRFSAERLKGVDSTLKIQPAKLEDSAVYLCASNPPHLNTEAFFGQGTRLTVV.

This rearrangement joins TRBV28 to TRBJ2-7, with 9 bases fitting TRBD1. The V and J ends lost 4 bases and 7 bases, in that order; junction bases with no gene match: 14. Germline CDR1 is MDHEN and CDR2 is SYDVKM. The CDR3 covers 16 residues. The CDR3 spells CASSSTGQGFLREQYF. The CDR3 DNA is TGTGCCAGCAGTTCCACGGGACAGGGATTTCTACGGGAGCAGTACTTC.

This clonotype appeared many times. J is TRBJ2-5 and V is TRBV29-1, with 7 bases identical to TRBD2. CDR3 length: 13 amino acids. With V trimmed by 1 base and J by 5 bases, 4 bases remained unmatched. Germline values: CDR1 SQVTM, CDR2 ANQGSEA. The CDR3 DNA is TGCAGCGTTGAAGTCGGCGGGGGTGAGACCCAGTACTTC. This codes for CSVEVGGGETQYF.

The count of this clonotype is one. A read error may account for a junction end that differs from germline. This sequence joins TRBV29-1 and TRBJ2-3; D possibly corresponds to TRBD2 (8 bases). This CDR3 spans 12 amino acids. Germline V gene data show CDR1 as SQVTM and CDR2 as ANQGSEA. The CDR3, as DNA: TGCAGCGCCGAGCGGGGGACAGATGCGCAGTATTTC. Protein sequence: CSAERGTDAQYF.

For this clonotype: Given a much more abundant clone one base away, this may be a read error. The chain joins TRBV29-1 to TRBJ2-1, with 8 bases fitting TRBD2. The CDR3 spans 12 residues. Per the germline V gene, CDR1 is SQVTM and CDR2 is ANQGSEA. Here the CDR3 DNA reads TGCAGCGTTGCCCGGGGGGGGTATGAGCAGCTCTTC. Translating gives CSVARGGYEQLF.

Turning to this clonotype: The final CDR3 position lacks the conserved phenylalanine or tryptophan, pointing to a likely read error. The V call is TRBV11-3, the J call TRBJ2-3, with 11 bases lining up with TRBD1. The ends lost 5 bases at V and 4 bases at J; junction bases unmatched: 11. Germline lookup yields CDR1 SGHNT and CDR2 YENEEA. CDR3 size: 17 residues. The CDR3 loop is CASSRTAGQGASDTQYY. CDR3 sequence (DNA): TGTGCCAGCAGCCGGACGGCCGGACAGGGGGCCTCAGATACGCAGTATTAT.

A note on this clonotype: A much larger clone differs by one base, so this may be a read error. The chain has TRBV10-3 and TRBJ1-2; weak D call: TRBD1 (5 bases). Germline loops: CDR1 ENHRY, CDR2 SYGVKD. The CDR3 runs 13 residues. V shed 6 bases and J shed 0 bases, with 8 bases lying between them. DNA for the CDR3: TGTGCCATCAGAGAGGGGCCTAACTATGGCTACACCTTC. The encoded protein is CAIREGPNYGYTF.

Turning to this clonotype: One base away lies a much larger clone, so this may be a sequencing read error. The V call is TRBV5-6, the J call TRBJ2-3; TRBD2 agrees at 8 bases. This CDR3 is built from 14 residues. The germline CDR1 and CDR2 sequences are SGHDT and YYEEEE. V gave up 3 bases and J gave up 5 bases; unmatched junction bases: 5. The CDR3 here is CASSSSAGVDTQYF. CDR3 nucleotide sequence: TGTGCCAGCAGCTCGTCAGCGGGAGTAGATACGCAGTATTTT.

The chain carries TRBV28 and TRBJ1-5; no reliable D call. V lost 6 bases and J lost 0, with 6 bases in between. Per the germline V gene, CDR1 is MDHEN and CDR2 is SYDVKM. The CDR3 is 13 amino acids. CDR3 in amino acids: CASSPFSNQPQHF. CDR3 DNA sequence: TGTGCCAGCAGCCCTTTTAGCAATCAGCCCCAGCATTTT.

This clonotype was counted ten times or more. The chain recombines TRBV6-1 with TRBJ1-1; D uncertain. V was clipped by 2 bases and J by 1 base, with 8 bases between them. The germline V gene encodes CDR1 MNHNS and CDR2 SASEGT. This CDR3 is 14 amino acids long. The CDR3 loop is CASSEHNQNTEAFF. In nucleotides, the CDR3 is TGTGCCAGCAGTGAACACAACCAGAACACTGAAGCTTTCTTT.

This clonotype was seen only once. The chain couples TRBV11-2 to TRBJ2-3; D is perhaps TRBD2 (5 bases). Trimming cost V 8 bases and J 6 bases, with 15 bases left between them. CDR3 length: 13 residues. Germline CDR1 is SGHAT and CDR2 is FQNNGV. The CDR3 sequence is CASGKRLLDTQYF. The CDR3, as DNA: TGTGCCAGCGGCAAGAGACTACTGGATACGCAGTATTTT.

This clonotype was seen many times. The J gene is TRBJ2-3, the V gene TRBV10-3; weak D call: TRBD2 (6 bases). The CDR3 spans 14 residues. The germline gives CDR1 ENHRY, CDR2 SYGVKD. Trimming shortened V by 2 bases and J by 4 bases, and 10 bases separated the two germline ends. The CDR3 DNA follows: TGTGCCATCAGTGAGGTGGGACTGTCAGATACGCAGTATTTT. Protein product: CAISEVGLSDTQYF.

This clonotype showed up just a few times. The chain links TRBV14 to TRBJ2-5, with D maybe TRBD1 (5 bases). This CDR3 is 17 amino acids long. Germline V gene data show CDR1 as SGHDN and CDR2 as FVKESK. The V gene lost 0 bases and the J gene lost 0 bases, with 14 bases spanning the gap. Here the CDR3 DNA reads TGTGCCAGCAGCCAAGATGAGTTGGGGCTCCACCAAGAGACCCAGTACTTC. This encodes CASSQDELGLHQETQYF.

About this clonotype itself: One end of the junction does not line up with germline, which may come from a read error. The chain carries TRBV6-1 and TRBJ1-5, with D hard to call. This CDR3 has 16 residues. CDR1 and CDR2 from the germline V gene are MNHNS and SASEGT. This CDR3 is CAGRGWAPGLPQRQHF. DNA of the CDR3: TGTGCCGGCCGAGGGTGGGCCCCGGGTCTACCTCAGCGCCAGCATTTT.